This T cell receptor beta chain was observed in a study of T cell repertoires in cytomegalovirus infection. Study in general: Public TCR beta signatures provided an indication of both CMV infection and a matching HLA type.

Using its own MiXCR run on the reads, TCRdb lists one record per CDR3 protein. The repertoire consists of roughly 230,000 distinct CDR3 sequences, with more than 9% occurring once and the leading ten covering about 1.5%. Only a few counts were recorded for this clonotype. Its target is not known. Study outcomes and limitations: Carriers of CMV and the relevant HLA type were discriminated by public TCR beta frequency. It was HLA-C-restricted CMV-specific TCR beta clonotypes that dominated the response ex vivo.

Germline V gives CDR1 SGHDN, CDR2 FVKESK. This CDR3 comprises 11 residues. With 5 bases removed from V and 3 bases from J, the gap between germline ends came to 4 bases. The rearrangement uses TRBV14 and TRBJ1-1, with D hard to call. Material for sequencing was PBMCs. The receptor comes from a human donor in good health (CMV status not recorded). Some clones in this sample may be carry-over from other donors' samples. Written as DNA, the CDR3 is TGTGCCAGCAGCAAGCACACTGAAGCTTTCTTT. Its translation is CASSKHTEAFF.